The 9 T cell receptor beta chains presented below share a single source sample, sequenced in a study of blood T cells in healthy people across ages. For the second PCR, which ran for about 6 to 11 cycles, a sample-barcoded 5' primer and a J-beta primer mix were used. TCRdb recomputed calls from the 5' RACE reads with MiXCR, one row per CDR3 protein. The sample lists hundreds of thousands of distinct CDR3 sequences; about 20% were seen once. Sequencing input: blood. The receptors were gathered from a man aged 70-80 years in good health.

This clonotype was detected only a few times. V gene TRBV6-2 or TRBV6-3 combines with J gene TRBJ2-4; D may be TRBD1 or TRBD2 (5 bases each). Trimming cost V 7 bases and J 0 bases, with 16 bases left between them. Germline V gene data show CDR1 as MNHEY and CDR2 as SVGEGT. The CDR3 spans 16 residues. The CDR3 sequence is CASTGAGLLAKNIQYF. CDR3 nucleotides: TGTGCCAGCACCGGGGCCGGACTCTTAGCCAAAAACATTCAGTACTTC.

The chain couples TRBV12-3 or TRBV12-4 to TRBJ1-5; D is perhaps TRBD1 (5 bases). Trimming took 5 bases from V and 6 from J, leaving 11 bases between them. The CDR3 spans 13 residues. DNA for the CDR3: TGTGCCAGCAGTCCCAGGGACGGTCAGCCCCAGCATTTT. Its protein is CASSPRDGQPQHF.

In its sample, this clonotype was seen a few times. The rearrangement links TRBV7-6 to TRBJ2-5; possibly TRBD2 for D (5 bases). Per the germline V gene, CDR1 is SGHVS and CDR2 is FNYEAQ. There are 16 residues in the CDR3. V was pared by 0 bases and J by 11 bases, with 22 bases between. CDR3 region: CASSLALSDRYNEQYF. The CDR3 bases are TGTGCCAGCAGCTTAGCTCTTAGCGACCGCTACAATGAGCAGTACTTC. Full variable domain (remainder filled in from reference TRBV7-6 and TRBJ2-5): GAGVSQSPRYKVTKRGQDVALRCDPISGHVSLYWYRQALGQGPEFLTYFNYEAQQDKSGLPNDRFSAERPEGSISTLTIQRTEQRDSAMYRCASSLALSDRYNEQYFGPGTRLLVL.

The gene calls are TRBV24-1 and TRBJ2-1; the match to TRBD2 covers 14 bases. Unmatched junction bases numbered 26, after V lost 5 bases and J lost 3 bases. Germline assignment: CDR1 KGHDR and CDR2 SFDVKD. The length of the CDR3 is 24 residues. The CDR3, as DNA: TGTGCCACCAGTGCCGCTTCTGGGGGGGGAGCCGGGACTAGCGGGAGAACGGTCTACAATGAGCAGTTCTTC. The encoded protein is CATSAASGGGAGTSGRTVYNEQFF.

The V and J genes are TRBV6-5 and TRBJ2-5; no definite D call. Germline assignment: CDR1 MNHEY and CDR2 SVGAGI. CDR3 size: 14 residues. The V end lost 2 bases, the J end lost 1 base, and 8 bases lay between the germline ends. The CDR3 DNA is TGTGCCAGCAGTTACGGTCCAGCCCAAGAGACCCAGTACTTC. Its protein product is CASSYGPAQETQYF.

The rearrangement uses TRBV20-1 and TRBJ1-1; D ambiguous. Trimming removed 5 bases at V and 1 base at J, with 5 bases between. CDR1 and CDR2 from the germline V gene are DFQATT and SNEGSKA (reference sequence). There are 11 residues in the CDR3. The CDR3 here is CSAVKNTEAFF. In DNA form, the CDR3 reads TGCAGTGCTGTCAAGAACACTGAAGCTTTCTTT.

The V gene is TRBV12-3 or TRBV12-4, the J gene TRBJ1-2; no firm D call. The V end lost 6 bases, the J end lost 5 bases, and 16 bases lay between the germline ends. CDR3 length: 14 amino acids. The CDR3 DNA follows: TGTGCCAGCAGCCCAAGAAGTCGTATATATGGCTACACCTTC. Its translation: CASSPRSRIYGYTF.

The table lists this clonotype with a few counts. The V and J genes are TRBV24-1 and TRBJ2-1; possible D gene TRBD1, 5 bases. This CDR3 is 14 amino acids long. V lost 5 bases, J lost 4 bases, and 11 bases lay in between. Germline V gene lookup returns CDR1 KGHDR and CDR2 SFDVKD. The CDR3 region is CATSGRAAYNEQFF. The CDR3 bases are TGTGCCACCAGTGGCAGGGCGGCTTACAATGAGCAGTTCTTC.

The chain combines TRBV21-1 with TRBJ2-5; the table's TRBD2 call for D was not verified on the DNA. The DNA end is more similar to TRBJ2-7, so the J call may be wrong. TRBV21-1 is a pseudogene. The CDR3 covers 13 residues. CDR3 region: CASSKDRFYEQYV. The CDR3 coding sequence is TGTGCCAGCAGCAAGGACCGCTTCTACGAGCAGTACGTC.